This T cell receptor beta chain was obtained from a study of blood T cell repertoires in COVID-19. Turning to the study itself: Acute-phase and convalescent COVID-19 samples originated in the United States, Italy and Spain. The analysed material was cDNA or gDNA that came from T cells, B-cell-depleted T cells, or PBMCs.

With 4 bases clipped from V and 5 bases from J, the junction kept 5 bases outside the gene matches. Germline CDR1 and CDR2: SGHDT and YYEEEE. The CDR3 runs to 13 residues. Authors' processing steps: Amplification of reference gene primers provided the estimated nucleated cell counts. Measured with immunoSEQ multiplex PCR; TCRdb has only the in-frame clones, and not every one. That table is the source of V, J and clone size, and D and trimming were worked out from the DNA. This table has roughly 260,000 clones, 87% appearing once. This clone was seen more than once but under ten times. The sequencing sample was made of peripheral blood. The receptor comes from a woman aged 45-60 years who had recovered from COVID-19. The V gene is TRBV5-6, the J gene TRBJ2-7, with 8 bases fitting TRBD2. In DNA form, the CDR3 reads TGTGCCAGCAGCAGCGGGGGATTCGACGAGCAGTACTTC. The encoded protein is CASSSGGFDEQYF.